The 20 T cell receptor beta chains listed next were all sequenced from one sample in a study of T cells after yellow fever vaccination. MiXCR, run by TCRdb on the 5' RACE reads, gives a single entry per CDR3 protein. The table shows a few hundred thousand distinct CDR3 sequences, with less than 20% occurring only once. Sequences were derived from PBMCs, sampled 5 days after the first yellow fever vaccination. Receptor source: a man aged 18 to 35 who received the YFV17D yellow fever vaccine.

J is TRBJ1-5 and V is TRBV6-2 or TRBV6-3, with TRBD1 matching 8 bases. The length of the CDR3 is 15 residues. Trimming cost V 5 bases and J 4 bases; bases outside gene matches: 7. Per germline, CDR1 MNHEY and CDR2 SVGEGT. The CDR3 spells CASSVTGVVNQPQHF. CDR3 coding DNA: TGTGCCAGCAGTGTGACAGGGGTGGTAAATCAGCCCCAGCATTTT.

The chain employs TRBV10-3 and TRBJ2-1, with TRBD1 identical over 10 bases. CDR1 is ENHRY, CDR2 SYGVKD, per germline. V was pared by 6 bases and J by 7 bases, with 3 bases of the junction left unmatched. CDR3 length: 13 amino acids. CDR3 amino acids: CAISRQGANEQFF. CDR3 sequence (DNA): TGTGCCATCAGCCGACAGGGGGCAAATGAGCAGTTCTTC.

This clonotype was seen repeatedly, ten times or more. V is TRBV12-3 or TRBV12-4 and J is TRBJ1-5; TRBD1 might be the D (6 bases). This CDR3 comprises 14 residues. Trimming removed 4 bases at V and 7 bases at J, with 14 bases between. DNA for the CDR3: TGTGCCAGCAGTTCCTCGGACAGAAAGCAGCCCCAGCATTTT. As protein: CASSSSDRKQPQHF.

The chain is built from TRBV5-4 and TRBJ2-3, with 7 bases lining up with TRBD2. J lost 2 bases, V lost 4 bases, and 10 bases had no gene match. The CDR3 is made up of 16 amino acids. The germline V gene encodes CDR1 SGHNT and CDR2 YYREEE (reference sequence). The CDR3, as DNA: TGTGCCAGCAGCCCCCCTGGCGGGGGAAACACAGATACGCAGTATTTT. It specifies CASSPPGGGNTDTQYF.

This chain joins TRBV7-9 and TRBJ2-2; TRBD2 is a possible D gene (6 bases). Germline CDR1 is SEHNR and CDR2 is FQNEAQ (reference sequence). The CDR3 spans 16 residues. Trimming removed 4 bases from V and 4 bases from J, with 16 bases in between. The CDR3 coding sequence is TGTGCCAGCAGCTCCTCTACGGGGGAGCTCACCGGGGAGCTGTTTTTT. Protein sequence: CASSSSTGELTGELFF.

The chain employs TRBV6-1 and TRBJ1-2, with 7 bases matching TRBD1. This CDR3 comprises 13 residues. V shed 7 bases, J shed 8 bases, and the junction held 10 bases outside the gene matches. Per germline, CDR1 MNHNS and CDR2 SASEGT. The CDR3 protein is CASTTRQGRGYTF. The CDR3 DNA sequence: TGTGCCAGCACCACAAGACAGGGTCGCGGCTACACCTTC.

V is TRBV7-9 and J is TRBJ2-3; no firm D call. Germline values: CDR1 SEHNR, CDR2 FQNEAQ (reference sequence). With 5 bases removed from V and 4 bases from J, the gap between germline ends came to 7 bases. This CDR3 has 12 residues. The CDR3 loop reads CASSAVADTQYF. The CDR3 coding sequence is TGTGCCAGCAGCGCGGTAGCAGATACGCAGTATTTT.

The V call is TRBV6-2 or TRBV6-3, the J call TRBJ2-1, with 8 nucleotides matching TRBD2. V shed 6 bases and J 4 bases; nucleotides not matched to a gene: 8. The CDR3 spans 15 residues. Germline V gene data show CDR1 as MNHEY and CDR2 as SVGEGT. The CDR3 sequence is CASRRPSGLYNEQFF. CDR3 bases: TGTGCCAGCAGACGCCCTAGCGGGCTTTACAATGAGCAGTTCTTC.

V gene TRBV27 combines with J gene TRBJ2-5, with 13 positions matching TRBD2. From germline, CDR1 is MNHEY and CDR2 SMNVEV (reference sequence). CDR3 length equals 17 residues. V trimming: 3 bases; J trimming: 1 base; junction bases outside the gene matches: 5. CDR3 nucleotides: TGTGCCAGCAGTTTCCACGGACTAGCGGGGGCCCAAGAGACCCAGTACTTC. Its protein is CASSFHGLAGAQETQYF.

Worth noting for this clonotype: Being one base from a much bigger clone, this may be a read error. It is likely a read error, because the conserved phenylalanine at the end of the CDR3 is missing. This rearrangement joins TRBV5-5 to TRBJ2-3, with no clear D. Trimming removed 3 bases at V and 3 bases at J, with 11 bases between. Germline V lookup: CDR1 SGHKS, CDR2 YYEKEE (reference sequence). CDR3 length: 14 residues. CDR3: CASSWTRWTDTQYS. The CDR3 DNA is TGTGCCAGCAGCTGGACGAGGTGGACAGATACGCAGTATTCT.

This clonotype was seen a handful of times. The chain is built from TRBV12-3 or TRBV12-4 and TRBJ1-2; 10 positions agree with TRBD1. The CDR3 has 15 amino acids. V gave up 0 bases and J gave up 5 bases; unmatched junction bases: 3. The DNA of the CDR3 is TGTGCCAGCAGTTTAGCCGACAGGGGGCCTTATGGCTACACCTTC. It yields the protein CASSLADRGPYGYTF.

This chain joins TRBV7-9 and TRBJ1-6; D call uncertain. The germline V gene has CDR1 SEHNR and CDR2 FQNEAQ (reference sequence). V lost 4 bases and J lost 5, with 9 bases in between. The CDR3 totals 14 residues. For the CDR3, the DNA is TGTGCCAGCAGCTGGCTCGGAAATAATTCACCCCTCCACTTT. It is translated as CASSWLGNNSPLHF.

This clonotype was detected a few times. The V gene is TRBV2, the J gene TRBJ2-3, with 10 bases matching TRBD1. Germline assignment: CDR1 SNHLY and CDR2 FYNNEI. The length of the CDR3 is 14 residues. V lost 7 bases, J lost 8 bases, and 9 bases stayed unmatched. The CDR3, as DNA: TGTGCCAGCAAGGGGACAGGGGTTTATAGTACGCAGTATTTT. Translation: CASKGTGVYSTQYF.

This clonotype was found a few times. This chain joins TRBV12-3 or TRBV12-4 and TRBJ1-4; no definite D call. V was trimmed by 3 bases and J by 5 bases, leaving 13 bases between them. The CDR3 consists of 15 residues. CDR3 coding DNA: TGTGCCAGCAGTTTCAGTTCCCAGTACAATGAAAAACTGTTTTTT. Amino acid sequence: CASSFSSQYNEKLFF.

The gene calls are TRBV29-1 and TRBJ2-2; 7 nucleotides align to TRBD1. CDR1 and CDR2 (germline): SQVTM, ANQGSEA. With 4 bases clipped from V and 5 bases from J, the junction kept 4 bases outside the gene matches. The CDR3 has 13 residues. The CDR3 here is CSVVGRGTGELFF. CDR3 DNA: TGCAGCGTTGTCGGCAGGGGGACCGGGGAGCTGTTTTTT.

Ten or more counts support this clonotype. This sequence joins TRBV25-1 and TRBJ2-2; 7 nucleotides agree with TRBD1. V lost 2 bases, J lost 6 bases, and 0 bases stayed unmatched. Germline CDR1 is MGHDK and CDR2 is SYGVNS. The CDR3 length is 13 residues. For the CDR3, the DNA is TGTGCCAGCAGTGAACAGGGGGCCGGGGAGCTGTTTTTT. The encoded protein is CASSEQGAGELFF.

This clonotype was seen a handful of times. V and J are TRBV2 and TRBJ1-2; TRBD1 matches at 7 bases. Germline lookup yields CDR1 SNHLY and CDR2 FYNNEI. J lost 8 bases, V lost 6 bases, and 12 bases had no gene match. The length of the CDR3 is 14 residues. Here the CDR3 reads CASRPTGTVYGYTF. As DNA, the CDR3 is TGTGCCAGCAGACCAACCGGGACAGTTTACGGCTACACCTTC.

V usage is TRBV2 and J usage is TRBJ1-1; D unresolved. This CDR3 has 14 residues. CDR1 is SNHLY, CDR2 FYNNEI, per germline. The germline V and J ends were trimmed by 1 base and 3 bases, with 9 bases remaining between them. CDR3 nucleotides: TGTGCCAGCAGTGAAGGCGGGGTTTACACTGAAGCTTTCTTT. Translating gives CASSEGGVYTEAFF.

This clonotype was counted only a few times. This sequence joins TRBV19 and TRBJ2-1, with 10 bases fitting TRBD1. CDR3 length: 14 residues. Germline V gene data show CDR1 as LNHDA and CDR2 as SQIVND (reference sequence). J was trimmed by 9 bases and V by 5 bases; bases with no gene match: 7. The CDR3: CASSSGTGDFEQFF. The CDR3, as DNA: TGTGCCAGTAGTTCCGGGACAGGGGATTTTGAGCAGTTCTTC.

This rearrangement joins TRBV28 to TRBJ2-1; D not certain. V was pared by 5 bases and J by 6 bases, with 11 bases between. Germline V CDR1 and CDR2: MDHEN, SYDVKM. This CDR3 has 13 residues. The CDR3 loop reads CASSPPASNEQFF. CDR3 nucleotides: TGTGCCAGCAGTCCTCCCGCTTCCAATGAGCAGTTCTTC.